There are a few counts of the clone carrying this T cell receptor (beta chain). Its target is unknown. This specimen comes from a study of response to subunit inactivated influenza vaccine. Study observations and caveats: After each seasonal influenza vaccination, few new T cells are recruited, the authors suggested.

This CDR3 has 12 residues. Germline CDR1 DFQATT, CDR2 SNEGSKA (reference sequence). V shed 3 bases and J shed 7 bases, with 12 bases lying between them. One entry per CDR3 protein results from TCRdb running MiXCR on the RT-PCR reads. The sample includes 500,000 or so distinct CDR3 sequences, 16% of them seen just once. The chain uses TRBV20-1 and TRBJ1-1; the D is unclear. This sequence was found in a man aged 50 to 69 who received an inactivated influenza vaccine. The sequencing here drew on CD4+ T cells sorted from PBMCs, taken 23 to 25 months after vaccination. In DNA, the CDR3 is TGCAGTGCTAGGGAGCTTTTGGGTGAAGCTTTCTTT. Protein sequence: CSARELLGEAFF.